Sequencing of this TCR beta chain was carried out in a study of blood T cell repertoires in COVID-19. Looking at the study overall: The cDNA or gDNA used as material had been derived from T cells, B-cell-depleted T cells, or PBMCs.

Only in-frame clones appear in the TCRdb table, and some are missing; sequencing was by immunoSEQ multiplex PCR. The sample contains some 250,000 clones, 81% of which appear only once. Seattle patients were enrolled while actively infected and followed longitudinally. V was shortened by 8 bases and J by 1 base, with 13 bases between the two germline ends. CDR3 length: 14 residues. Germline lookup yields CDR1 ENHRY and CDR2 SYGVKD. The source material was peripheral blood. The sequence came from an elderly woman with COVID-19, enrolled during active disease. This chain connects TRBV10-3 to TRBJ2-3; perhaps TRBD1 as D (6 bases). The CDR3 region is CAIGAGGGTDTQYF. Here the CDR3 DNA reads TGTGCCATCGGGGCTGGGGGCGGCACAGATACGCAGTATTTT.